The 7 T cell receptor beta chains reported below all come from one sample, sequenced in a study of T cells in Graves' hyperthyroidism and ophthalmopathy. Amplification of TCR beta CDR3 regions used RNA as the template. RT-PCR in the first round (using the HTBI primer set) targeted the TCR CDR3. TCRdb re-called the multiplex PCR reads through MiXCR, storing one row per CDR3 protein. This sample has hundreds of thousands of distinct CDR3 sequences, with about 15% found just once. The sample was blood. The receptors were gathered from a woman younger than 45 with Graves' hyperthyroidism.

This clonotype was detected many times. V and J are TRBV11-2 and TRBJ2-7; TRBD1 matches 9 bases. V lost 3 bases to trimming and J lost 4 bases; unmatched junction nucleotides: 7. The CDR3 spans 15 residues. Germline V lookup: CDR1 SGHAT, CDR2 FQNNGV. CDR3 sequence: CASSLSSQGAYEQYF. The CDR3 coding sequence is TGTGCCAGCAGCTTGAGTTCACAGGGGGCTTACGAGCAGTACTTC.

This clonotype has more than one count but fewer than ten. CDR3 amino acids: CASSLGLVWGGELFF. The DNA of the CDR3 is TGTGCCAGCAGCCTAGGACTAGTGTGGGGCGGGGAGCTGTTTTTT. The chain combines TRBV12-3 or TRBV12-4 with TRBJ2-2; TRBD2 agrees at 7 bases. This CDR3 contains 15 residues. V trimming: 6 bases; J trimming: 7 bases; junction bases outside the gene matches: 11.

This clonotype was counted many times. The rearrangement links TRBV30 to TRBJ2-7; 11 nucleotides agree with TRBD1. With V trimmed by 4 bases and J by 0 bases, 17 bases remained unmatched. The CDR3 length is 19 residues. The germline gives CDR1 GTSNPN, CDR2 SVGIG (reference sequence). The CDR3, as DNA: TGTGCCTGGATGCGTAGGACAGGGGGCGGTCTACCCCTCTCCTACGAGCAGTACTTC. Protein product: CAWMRRTGGGLPLSYEQYF.

This rearrangement joins TRBV30 to TRBJ2-7, with TRBD1 as a possible D gene (6 bases). V was trimmed by 4 bases and J by 2 bases, leaving 9 bases between them. The CDR3 sequence is 12 residues long. Germline V CDR1 and CDR2: GTSNPN, SVGIG (reference sequence). CDR3 sequence reads: CAWNAGAYEQYF. CDR3 DNA sequence: TGTGCCTGGAACGCAGGGGCCTACGAGCAGTACTTC.

The V gene is TRBV5-1, the J gene TRBJ2-2; D is unclear. CDR1 SGHRS and CDR2 YFSETQ come from the germline V gene. The CDR3 has 15 amino acids. V lost 0 bases to trimming and J lost 3 bases, with 9 bases between them. CDR3 sequence (DNA): TGCGCCAGCAGCTTGGGGATGGGCTACACCGGGGAGCTGTTTTTT. Encoded protein: CASSLGMGYTGELFF.

The CDR3 DNA reads as TGTGCCTGGAGTAAAGGACTAGCGGGAGTTGACGAGCAGTACTTC. Residues: CAWSKGLAGVDEQYF. The V gene is TRBV30, the J gene TRBJ2-7, with TRBD2 identical over 13 bases. This CDR3 contains 15 residues. The trim removed 2 bases at V and 5 bases at J, leaving 6 bases unmatched. The V gene's germline CDR1 is GTSNPN and CDR2 SVGIG (reference sequence).

This clonotype was counted at least ten times. This chain connects TRBV20-1 to TRBJ1-2, with unresolved D. Germline V CDR1 and CDR2: DFQATT, SNEGSKA (reference sequence). Trimming pared 0 bases from V and 8 bases from J, leaving 22 bases between. This CDR3 region has 16 residues. CDR3: CSARDGWRQSSGGYTF. The CDR3 nucleotides read TGCAGTGCTAGAGATGGGTGGCGGCAGAGTAGTGGAGGCTACACCTTC.